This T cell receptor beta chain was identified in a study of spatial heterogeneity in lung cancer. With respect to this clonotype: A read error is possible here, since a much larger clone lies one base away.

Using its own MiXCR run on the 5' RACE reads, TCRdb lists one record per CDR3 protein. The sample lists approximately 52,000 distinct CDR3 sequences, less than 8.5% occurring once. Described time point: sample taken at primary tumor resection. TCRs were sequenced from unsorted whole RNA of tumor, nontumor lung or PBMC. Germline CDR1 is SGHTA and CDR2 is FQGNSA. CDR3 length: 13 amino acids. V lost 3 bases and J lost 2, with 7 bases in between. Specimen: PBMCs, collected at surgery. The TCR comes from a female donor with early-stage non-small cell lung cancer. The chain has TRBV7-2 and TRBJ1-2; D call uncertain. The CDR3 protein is CASSFFANYGYTF. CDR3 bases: TGTGCCAGCAGCTTTTTCGCAAACTATGGCTACACCTTC.